Listed here is a single TCR beta chain. This sample was taken from a study of blood T cell repertoires in COVID-19. In the original processing: Scientists estimated how many nucleated cells there were by amplifying reference gene primers. Profiling relied on immunoSEQ multiplex PCR, and the TCRdb table lists in-frame clones only, not all of them. D and trimming were read from the DNA, whereas the V and J calls and clone size are those reported in that table. Of fewer than 350,000 clones detected, around four fifths appear once; the ten largest clones hold around 4.5%. The V end was cut by 10 bases, the J end by 5 bases, with 19 bases between. Germline assignment: CDR1 MDHEN and CDR2 SYDVKM. The CDR3 is made up of 14 amino acids.

The clonotype originates from a woman between 45 and 65 years old with active or convalescent COVID-19. Material: peripheral blood. The chain has TRBV28 and TRBJ2-3, with D possibly matching TRBD2 (6 bases). DNA of the CDR3: TGTGCCACCCTGGGGGGACCCTCCGGAGATACGCAGTATTTT. It codes for CATLGGPSGDTQYF.